This TCR beta chain originates from a study of blood T cell repertoires in COVID-19. Germline CDR1 reads SNHLY; CDR2 reads FYNNEI. J gave up 10 bases and V 3 bases, and 1 base lay outside the gene matches. There are 14 residues in the CDR3. Original processing notes: The authors estimated nucleated cell counts from reference gene primer amplification. Clones were read by immunoSEQ multiplex PCR, and TCRdb kept only the in-frame ones, dropping some. From that table come the V and J calls and clone size; the DNA was used to work out D and trimming. The sample records approximately 530,000 clones, around 90% being singletons.

The chain is built from TRBV2 and TRBJ2-1; 15 bases map to TRBD2. This clonotype was sampled from a woman aged 50 to 60 with COVID-19, enrolled during active disease. The sample taken for sequencing was peripheral blood. The CDR3 here is CASSEGLAGGEQFF. CDR3 nucleotides: TGTGCCAGCAGTGAGGGACTAGCGGGGGGAGAGCAGTTCTTC.